This TCR beta chain was identified during a study of T cell responses to AZD1222 COVID-19 vaccine. Findings of the study overall: Mostly white British, mostly female donors; authors suggested clonal diversity may be underestimated. Repertoire samples came only from after the peak T cell response. Nearly half of the spike-specific TCRs reportedly recognize variant regions that carry no mutations. Baseline testing showed seropositivity in only a handful of AZD1222 recipients.

Germline-derived CDR1 and CDR2 are SEHNR and FQNEAQ (reference sequence). Trimming removed 3 bases from V and 3 bases from J; junction bases left unmatched: 1. There are 15 residues in the CDR3. Some clones are missing from TCRdb's copy, which holds only in-frame ones; the method was immunoSEQ multiplex PCR. The repertoire holds about 100,000 clones, about nine tenths seen once, with 1% to 1.5% in the top ten. Of note for this clone: What it recognizes is unknown.

The rearrangement uses TRBV7-9 and TRBJ1-4; 10 nucleotides match TRBD1. The starting material was peripheral blood, obtained on day 0 of AZD1222 vaccination. This TCR derives from an adult in good health. CDR3 DNA sequence: TGTGCCAGCAGCTTCGGGACAGGGGCTAATGAAAAACTGTTTTTT. This gives the protein CASSFGTGANEKLFF.